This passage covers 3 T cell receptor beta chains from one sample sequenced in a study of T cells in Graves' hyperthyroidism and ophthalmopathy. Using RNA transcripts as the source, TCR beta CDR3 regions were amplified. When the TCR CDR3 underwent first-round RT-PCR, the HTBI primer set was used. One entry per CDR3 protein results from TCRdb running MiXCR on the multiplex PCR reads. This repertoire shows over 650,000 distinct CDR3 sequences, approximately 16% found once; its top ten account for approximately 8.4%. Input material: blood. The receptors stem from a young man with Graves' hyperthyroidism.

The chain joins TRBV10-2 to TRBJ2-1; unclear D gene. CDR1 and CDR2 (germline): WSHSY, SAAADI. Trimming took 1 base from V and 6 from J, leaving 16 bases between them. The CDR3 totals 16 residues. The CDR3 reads CASSEYPPPGSNEQFF. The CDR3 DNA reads TGCGCCAGCAGTGAGTACCCTCCCCCTGGAAGCAATGAGCAGTTCTTC.

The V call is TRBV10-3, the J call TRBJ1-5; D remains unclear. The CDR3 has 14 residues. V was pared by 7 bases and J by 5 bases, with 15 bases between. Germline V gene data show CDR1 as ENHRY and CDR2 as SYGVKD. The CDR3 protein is CAITADTSYQPQHF. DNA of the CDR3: TGTGCCATCACCGCTGACACGTCTTATCAGCCCCAGCATTTT.

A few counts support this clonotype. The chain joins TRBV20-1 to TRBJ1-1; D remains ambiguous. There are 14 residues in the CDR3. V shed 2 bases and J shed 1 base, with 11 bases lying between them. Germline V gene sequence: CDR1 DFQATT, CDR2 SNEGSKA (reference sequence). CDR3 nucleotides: TGCAGTGCTAGAACCGGGATAAAGAACACTGAAGCTTTCTTT. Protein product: CSARTGIKNTEAFF.